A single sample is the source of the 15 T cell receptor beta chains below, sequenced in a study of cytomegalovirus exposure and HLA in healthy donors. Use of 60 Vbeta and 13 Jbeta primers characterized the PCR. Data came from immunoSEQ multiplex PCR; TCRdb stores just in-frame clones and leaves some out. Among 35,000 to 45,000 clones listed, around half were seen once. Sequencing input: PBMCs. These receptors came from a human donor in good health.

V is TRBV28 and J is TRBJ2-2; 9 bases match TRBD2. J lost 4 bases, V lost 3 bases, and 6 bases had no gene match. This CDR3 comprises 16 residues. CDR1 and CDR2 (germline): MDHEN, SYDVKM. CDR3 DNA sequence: TGTGCCAGCAGTTTCGGCGGGGGGGCTTTCACCGGGGAGCTGTTTTTT. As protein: CASSFGGGAFTGELFF.

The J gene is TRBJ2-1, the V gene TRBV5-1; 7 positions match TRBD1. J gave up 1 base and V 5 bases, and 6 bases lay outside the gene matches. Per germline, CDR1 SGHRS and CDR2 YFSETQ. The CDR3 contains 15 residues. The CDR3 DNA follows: TGCGCCAGCAGTCAGACAGGGTATTCCTACAATGAGCAGTTCTTC. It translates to CASSQTGYSYNEQFF. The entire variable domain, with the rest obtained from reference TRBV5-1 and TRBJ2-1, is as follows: KAGVTQTPRYLIKTRGQQVTLSCSPISGHRSVSWYQQTPGQGLQFLFEYFSETQRNKGNFPGRFSGRQFSNSRSEMNVSTLELGDSALYLCASSQTGYSYNEQFFGPGTRLTVL.

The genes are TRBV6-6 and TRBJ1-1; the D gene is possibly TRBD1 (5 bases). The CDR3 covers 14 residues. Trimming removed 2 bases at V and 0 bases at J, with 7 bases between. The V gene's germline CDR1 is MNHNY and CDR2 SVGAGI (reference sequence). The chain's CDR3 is CASSYDSMNTEAFF. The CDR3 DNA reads TGTGCCAGCAGTTACGACAGCATGAACACTGAAGCTTTCTTT.

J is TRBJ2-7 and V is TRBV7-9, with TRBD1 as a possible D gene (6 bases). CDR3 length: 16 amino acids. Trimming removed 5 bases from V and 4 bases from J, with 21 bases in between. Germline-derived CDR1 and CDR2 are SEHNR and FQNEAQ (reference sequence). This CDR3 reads CASSRSFGGTTYEQYF. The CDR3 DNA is TGTGCCAGCAGCCGATCCTTTGGGGGCACCACATACGAGCAGTACTTC.

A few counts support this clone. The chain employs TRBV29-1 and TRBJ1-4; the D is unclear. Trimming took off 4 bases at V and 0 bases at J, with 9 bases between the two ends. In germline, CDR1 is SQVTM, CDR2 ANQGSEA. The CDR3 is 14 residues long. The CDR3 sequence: CSVVYGSTNEKLFF. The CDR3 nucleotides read TGCAGCGTTGTGTACGGGTCAACTAATGAAAAACTGTTTTTT.

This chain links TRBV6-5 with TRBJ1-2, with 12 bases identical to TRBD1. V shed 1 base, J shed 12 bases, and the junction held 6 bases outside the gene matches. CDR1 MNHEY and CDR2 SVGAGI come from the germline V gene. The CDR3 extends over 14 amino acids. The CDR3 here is CASSYYPGQGADTF. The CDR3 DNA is TGTGCCAGCAGTTACTATCCGGGACAGGGGGCCGACACCTTC.

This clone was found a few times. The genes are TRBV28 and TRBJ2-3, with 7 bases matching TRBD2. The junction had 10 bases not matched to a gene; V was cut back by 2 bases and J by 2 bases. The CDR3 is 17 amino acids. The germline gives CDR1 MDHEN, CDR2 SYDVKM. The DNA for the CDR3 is TGTGCCAGCAGTTTAGGGTTGAGCGGGGCAACCACAGATACGCAGTATTTT. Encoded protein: CASSLGLSGATTDTQYF.

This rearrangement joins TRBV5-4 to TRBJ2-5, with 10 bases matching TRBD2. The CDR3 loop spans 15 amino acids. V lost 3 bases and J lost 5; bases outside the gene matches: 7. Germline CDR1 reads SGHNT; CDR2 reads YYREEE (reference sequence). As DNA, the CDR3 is TGTGCCAGCAGCTCGACTAGCGGGCGGCGGGAGACCCAGTACTTC. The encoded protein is CASSSTSGRRETQYF.

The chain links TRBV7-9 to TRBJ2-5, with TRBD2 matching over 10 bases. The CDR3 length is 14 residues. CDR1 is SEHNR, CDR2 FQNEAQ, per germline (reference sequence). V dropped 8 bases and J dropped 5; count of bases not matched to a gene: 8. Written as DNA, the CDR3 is TGTGCCAGCGGGGAGCGGGGGGGCGGCGAGACCCAGTACTTC. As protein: CASGERGGGETQYF. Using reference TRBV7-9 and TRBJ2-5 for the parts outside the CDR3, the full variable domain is DTGVSQNPRHKITKRGQNVTFRCDPISEHNRLYWYRQTLGQGPEFLTYFQNEAQLEKSRLLSDRFSAERPKGSFSTLEIQRTEQGDSAMYLCASGERGGGETQYFGPGTRLLVL.

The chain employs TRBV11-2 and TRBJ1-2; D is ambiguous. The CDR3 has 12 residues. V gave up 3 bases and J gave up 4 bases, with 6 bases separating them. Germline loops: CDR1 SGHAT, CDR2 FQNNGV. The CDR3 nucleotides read TGTGCCAGCAGCTTCTCCCTCTATGGCTACACCTTC. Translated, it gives CASSFSLYGYTF.

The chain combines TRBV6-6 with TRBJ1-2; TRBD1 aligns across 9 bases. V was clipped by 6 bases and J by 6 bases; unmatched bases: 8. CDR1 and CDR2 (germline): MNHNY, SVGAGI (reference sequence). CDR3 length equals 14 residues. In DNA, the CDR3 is TGTGCCAGCAGATCCAGGGACAGGGTAAATGGCTACACCTTC. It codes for CASRSRDRVNGYTF.

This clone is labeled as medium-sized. The CDR3 loop reads CASSNRGANYGYTF. CDR3 sequence (DNA): TGTGCCAGTAGCAACAGGGGAGCTAACTATGGCTACACCTTC. The chain is built from TRBV19 and TRBJ1-2; 7 positions agree with TRBD1. The CDR3 runs to 14 residues. V gave up 6 bases and J gave up 0 bases; unmatched junction bases: 4. CDR1 and CDR2 from the germline V gene are LNHDA and SQIVND (reference sequence).

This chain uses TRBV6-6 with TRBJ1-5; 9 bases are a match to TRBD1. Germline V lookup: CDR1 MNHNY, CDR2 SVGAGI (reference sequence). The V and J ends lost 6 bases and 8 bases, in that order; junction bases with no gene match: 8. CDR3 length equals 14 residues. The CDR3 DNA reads TGTGCCAGCAGCTCGACAGGGGGGTTGGAGCCCCAGCATTTT. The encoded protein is CASSSTGGLEPQHF.

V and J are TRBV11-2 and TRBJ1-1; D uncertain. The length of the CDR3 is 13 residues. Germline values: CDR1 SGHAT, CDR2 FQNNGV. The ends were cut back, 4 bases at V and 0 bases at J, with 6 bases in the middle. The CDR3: CASSSGVNTEAFF. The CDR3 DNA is TGTGCCAGCAGCTCCGGGGTGAACACTGAAGCTTTCTTT.

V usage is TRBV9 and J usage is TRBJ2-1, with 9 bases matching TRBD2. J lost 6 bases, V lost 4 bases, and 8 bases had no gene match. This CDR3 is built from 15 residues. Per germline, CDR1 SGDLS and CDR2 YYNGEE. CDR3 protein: CASSPSGLAFNEQFF. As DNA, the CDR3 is TGTGCCAGCAGCCCTTCGGGACTAGCCTTCAATGAGCAGTTCTTC.